These 18 T cell receptor beta chains were all obtained from the same sample, sequenced in a study of shared clonotypes between healthy human individuals. Data came from immunoSEQ multiplex PCR; TCRdb stores just in-frame clones and leaves some out. Among around 990,000 clones listed, about 80% were seen once. The sample comprised memory CD4+ T cells from PBMCs. Specified subset: CD45RA-negative fraction. The receptors were gathered from a man between 18 and 35 years old in good health. Some clones in this sample may be carry-over from other donors' samples.

This clone came up a few times. DNA for the CDR3: TGTGCCAGCAGCGTAGGGACAGTTCCCGGGGAGCTGTTTTTT. Protein product: CASSVGTVPGELFF. V gene TRBV9 combines with J gene TRBJ2-2; D possibly corresponds to TRBD1 (6 bases). Germline V gives CDR1 SGDLS, CDR2 YYNGEE. This CDR3 has 14 residues. Trimming left V 0 bases short and J 6 bases short, with 9 bases between.

This clone was recorded a few times. The chain has TRBV7-3 and TRBJ1-2, with 10 bases fitting TRBD1. Germline V lookup: CDR1 SGHTA, CDR2 FQGTGA. This CDR3 is built from 15 residues. The V and J ends lost 0 bases and 8 bases, in that order; junction bases with no gene match: 6. CDR3 loop: CASSLTDRGTAGYTF. DNA for the CDR3: TGTGCCAGCAGCTTAACGGACAGGGGGACGGCGGGCTACACCTTC.

This clone was seen a few times. The chain is built from TRBV14 and TRBJ2-2; no firm D call. Trimming took 1 base from V and 3 from J, leaving 3 bases between them. Germline V gene sequence: CDR1 SGHDN, CDR2 FVKESK. This CDR3 region has 13 residues. The CDR3 DNA follows: TGTGCCAGCAGCCAAGTGGACACCGGGGAGCTGTTTTTT. Translation gives CASSQVDTGELFF.

In its sample, this clone was seen once. The chain is built from TRBV5-1 and TRBJ2-7; 16 bases align to TRBD2. Germline V gene data show CDR1 as SGHRS and CDR2 as YFSETQ. This CDR3 is 18 amino acids long. Losses at the gene ends were 4 bases for V and 4 bases for J; bases not matched to a gene: 11. In DNA form, the CDR3 reads TGCGCCAGCAGCGGCGGGACTAGCGGGAGGGCGTTTTGGTACGAGCAGTACTTC. Encoded protein: CASSGGTSGRAFWYEQYF.

The chain joins TRBV6-5 to TRBJ2-5, with D perhaps TRBD1 (6 bases). V was pared by 5 bases and J by 1 base, with 11 bases between. The CDR3 extends over 14 amino acids. CDR1 and CDR2 from the germline V gene are MNHEY and SVGAGI. The CDR3 reads CASSTGLGQETQYF. The CDR3 region has the DNA TGTGCCAGCAGTACAGGGTTGGGCCAAGAGACCCAGTACTTC.

V usage is TRBV2 and J usage is TRBJ2-3; D is perhaps TRBD1 (6 bases). The CDR3 length is 13 residues. Germline V gene lookup returns CDR1 SNHLY and CDR2 FYNNEI. V dropped 4 bases and J dropped 7 bases, with 12 bases sitting between them. CDR3 sequence: CASSGYRGNTQYF. The CDR3, as DNA: TGTGCCAGCAGTGGATATAGGGGGAATACGCAGTATTTT. The variable domain in full, completed from reference TRBV2 and TRBJ2-3, reads EPEVTQTPSHQVTQMGQEVILRCVPISNHLYFYWYRQILGQKVEFLVSFYNNEISEKSEIFDDQFSVERPDGSNFTLKIRSTKLEDSAMYFCASSGYRGNTQYFGPGTRLTVL.

This clone came up once. CDR3 sequence: CASSPGTEEKLFF. The CDR3 nucleotides read TGTGCCAGCTCACCGGGGACAGAGGAAAAACTGTTTTTT. J is TRBJ1-4 and V is TRBV18; 7 nucleotides line up with TRBD1. V was clipped by 3 bases and J by 8 bases; unmatched bases: 3. Germline CDR1 reads KGHSH; CDR2 reads LQKENI. The CDR3 is 13 residues long.

The chain links TRBV4-2 to TRBJ2-2; unclear D gene. Trimming removed 4 bases from V and 0 bases from J, with 18 bases in between. Germline CDR1 is LGHNA and CDR2 is YNFKEQ. The CDR3 spans 18 residues. CDR3 nucleotide sequence: TGTGCCAGCAGCCGTAGGTTCAACCTAGGTGCGAACACCGGGGAGCTGTTTTTT. It translates to CASSRRFNLGANTGELFF.

This chain links TRBV11-2 with TRBJ2-5; 8 positions match TRBD1. The CDR3 length is 15 residues. After removal of 3 bases from V and 5 bases from J, the junction contained 8 bases not matched to a gene. Germline assignment: CDR1 SGHAT and CDR2 FQNNGV. The CDR3 bases are TGTGCCAGCAGCTTCACCCGGACAGGGACCGAGACCCAGTACTTC. Translated: CASSFTRTGTETQYF. The whole variable domain, filled in from reference TRBV11-2 and TRBJ2-5, reads EAGVAQSPRYKIIEKRQSVAFWCNPISGHATLYWYQQILGQGPKLLIQFQNNGVVDDSQLPKDRFSAERLKGVDSTLKIQPAKLEDSAVYLCASSFTRTGTETQYFGPGTRLLVL.

Notes on this clone: Other DNA sequences in this sample translate to the same CDR3. This chain uses TRBV28 with TRBJ1-4; 7 bases align to TRBD1. Germline CDR1 is MDHEN and CDR2 is SYDVKM. The J segment lost 7 bases and the V segment lost 5 bases, leaving 7 bases of the junction unmatched. This CDR3 region has 14 residues. The CDR3 nucleotides read TGTGCCAGCAGTCTTGGGGGGACAGCTGAAAAACTGTTTTTT. This sequence encodes CASSLGGTAEKLFF.

The chain employs TRBV25-1 and TRBJ2-3; no clear D gene. Germline CDR1 is MGHDK and CDR2 is SYGVNS. Trimming cost V 6 bases and J 6 bases, with 7 bases left between them. This CDR3 spans 11 amino acids. The CDR3 protein is CASSTKDTQYF. DNA of the CDR3: TGTGCCAGCAGCACCAAGGATACGCAGTATTTT.

The gene calls are TRBV2 and TRBJ1-5; 10 bases agree with TRBD1. Germline CDR1 SNHLY, CDR2 FYNNEI. This CDR3 is 14 amino acids long. Unmatched junction bases numbered 2, after V lost 3 bases and J lost 6 bases. In nucleotides, the CDR3 is TGTGCCAGCAGTGAGGACAGGGGGGGTCAGCCCCAGCATTTT. Amino acid sequence: CASSEDRGGQPQHF.

This clone has ten or more counts. The V call is TRBV10-3, the J call TRBJ2-5; D is perhaps TRBD2 (5 bases). Per germline, CDR1 ENHRY and CDR2 SYGVKD. V lost 6 bases and J 5 bases, leaving 13 bases between the germline ends. The CDR3 has 13 residues. This CDR3 is CAISGVKGETQYF. The CDR3, as DNA: TGTGCCATCAGCGGGGTAAAAGGGGAGACCCAGTACTTC.

A few counts support this clone. The genes are TRBV14 and TRBJ2-3; 11 bases are a match to TRBD2. The CDR3 runs 19 residues. Germline V gene data show CDR1 as SGHDN and CDR2 as FVKESK. The J segment lost 2 bases and the V segment lost 4 bases, leaving 14 bases of the junction unmatched. CDR3 nucleotides: TGTGCCAGCAGCCCCAGACTCGGAGGACTAGCGGGCCTCACAGATACGCAGTATTTT. Translating gives CASSPRLGGLAGLTDTQYF.

This clone was observed a single time. This rearrangement joins TRBV7-2 to TRBJ2-5; 10 bases align to TRBD1. Looked up from germline, CDR1 is SGHTA and CDR2 is FQGNSA. Germline trimming cut 5 bases from V and 4 bases from J; bases unmatched to any gene: 4. There are 14 residues in the CDR3. The CDR3 region is CASSIRDRGETQYF. The CDR3 DNA reads TGTGCCAGCAGCATTCGGGACAGGGGAGAGACCCAGTACTTC.

The chain carries TRBV6-5 and TRBJ1-2; 8 nucleotides align to TRBD1. V lost 6 bases to trimming and J lost 1 base; unmatched junction nucleotides: 4. CDR3 size: 14 residues. Germline loops: CDR1 MNHEY, CDR2 SVGAGI. Here the CDR3 reads CASRGTGGNYGYTF. The DNA of the CDR3 is TGTGCCAGCAGGGGTACAGGGGGTAACTATGGCTACACCTTC.

The chain is built from TRBV11-3 and TRBJ2-3; D is undetermined. The CDR3 is made up of 13 amino acids. Trimming pared 5 bases from V and 4 bases from J, leaving 10 bases between. Germline values: CDR1 SGHNT, CDR2 YENEEA. CDR3 residues: CASSPGVADTQYF. The CDR3 region has the DNA TGTGCCAGCAGCCCGGGTGTGGCAGATACGCAGTATTTT.

The chain recombines TRBV27 with TRBJ2-5; 7 bases line up with TRBD1. The germline CDR1 and CDR2 sequences are MNHEY and SMNVEV (reference sequence). J lost 5 bases, V lost 4 bases, and 16 bases had no gene match. This CDR3 contains 17 residues. CDR3 amino acids: CASSSDRAGDVGETQYF. CDR3 in DNA: TGTGCCAGCAGTTCCGACAGGGCCGGGGACGTCGGCGAGACCCAGTACTTC.